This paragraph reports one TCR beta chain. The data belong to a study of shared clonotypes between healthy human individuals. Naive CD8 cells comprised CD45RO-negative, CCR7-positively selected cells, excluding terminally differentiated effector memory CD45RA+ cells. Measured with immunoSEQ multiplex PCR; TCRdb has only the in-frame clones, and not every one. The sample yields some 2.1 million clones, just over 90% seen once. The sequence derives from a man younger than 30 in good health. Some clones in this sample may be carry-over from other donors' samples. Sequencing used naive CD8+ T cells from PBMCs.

In DNA form, the CDR3 reads TGTGCCACCCGACATTCGACTAGCGCCTCCTACAATGAGCAGTTCTTC. Translation: CATRHSTSASYNEQFF. The chain carries TRBV18 and TRBJ2-1, with TRBD2 matching over 8 bases. The CDR3 length is 16 residues. V shed 10 bases, J shed 0 bases, and the junction held 11 bases outside the gene matches. The germline CDR1 and CDR2 sequences are KGHSH and LQKENI.